The entry below gives a single T cell receptor (beta chain) sequence along with its context. Its cognate antigen is unknown. This entry is derived from a study of cytomegalovirus exposure and HLA in healthy donors. The CDR3 extends over 16 amino acids. V was pared by 5 bases and J by 5 bases, with 11 bases of the junction left unmatched. The germline CDR1 and CDR2 sequences are SGHNT and YENEEA. Clones were read by immunoSEQ multiplex PCR, and TCRdb kept only the in-frame ones, dropping some. Here the sample spans roughly 140,000 clones, 70% to 90% being singletons. Study-wide results and caveats: In vitro testing confirmed three CMV-associated chains as specific for CMV antigens. A list of approximately 150 TCR beta chains associated with cytomegalovirus was given.

Material: PBMCs. The chain combines TRBV11-3 with TRBJ2-1, with TRBD1 matching 8 bases. The receptor was isolated from a woman aged 18-35 years in good health and CMV-seropositive. CDR3 amino acids: CASSPRQGRNDNEQFF. The CDR3 region has the DNA TGTGCCAGCAGCCCTAGACAGGGGAGGAACGACAATGAGCAGTTCTTC.